The 30 T cell receptor beta chains in this list originate from one sample, sequenced in a study of blood T cell repertoires in COVID-19. The data were produced by immunoSEQ multiplex PCR, yet TCRdb's version contains in-frame clones alone and is incomplete. This sample has 200,000 to 250,000 clones, with 80% to 90% found just once. The sample consisted of PBMCs or T cells enriched from blood (not recorded which). The receptors were gathered from a woman younger than 45 who had been exposed to COVID-19.

This clone was recorded at least ten times. The chain employs TRBV28 and TRBJ2-1; D perhaps matches TRBD2 (6 bases). CDR1 MDHEN and CDR2 SYDVKM come from the germline V gene. V dropped 5 bases and J dropped 8 bases, with 19 bases sitting between them. This CDR3 region has 15 residues. CDR3 DNA: TGTGCCAGCAGTCCTAGACCGGGAGCTCGCGATGAGCAGTTCTTC. This translates into CASSPRPGARDEQFF.

The chain uses TRBV3-1 (or the pseudogene TRBV3-2) and TRBJ1-4; 12 bases agree with TRBD1. There are 17 residues in the CDR3. Germline-derived CDR1 and CDR2 are LGHDT and YNNKEL (reference sequence). Trimming removed 0 bases from V and 6 bases from J; junction bases left unmatched: 5. DNA for the CDR3: TGTGCCAGCAGCCAAGATAGGGACAGGGGGCGAGATGAAAAACTGTTTTTT. Protein: CASSQDRDRGRDEKLFF.

This rearrangement joins TRBV28 to TRBJ2-3; 7 bases match TRBD1. CDR1 is MDHEN and CDR2 is SYDVKM in the germline V gene. Trimming took 3 bases from V and 0 from J; bases not matched to a gene: 15. CDR3 length: 19 residues. Written as DNA, the CDR3 is TGTGCCAGCAGTTTTGTCAGGGGGTTTAGGGATTCTAGCACAGATACGCAGTATTTT. It translates to CASSFVRGFRDSSTDTQYF.

CDR3 nucleotides: TGTGCCAGCAGTTACTCTAGGACAGGGAGCACCGGGGAGCTGTTTTTT. Translated: CASSYSRTGSTGELFF. The chain uses TRBV6-5 and TRBJ2-2; 8 nucleotides line up with TRBD1. The CDR3 has 16 amino acids. Germline V CDR1 and CDR2: MNHEY, SVGAGI. V was pared by 0 bases and J by 4 bases, with 4 bases of the junction left unmatched.

In its sample, this clone was seen once. This chain joins TRBV28 and TRBJ1-5; D is perhaps TRBD1 (6 bases). V was pared by 5 bases and J by 0 bases, with 14 bases between. Looked up from germline, CDR1 is MDHEN and CDR2 is SYDVKM. The CDR3 is 16 amino acids. The CDR3 nucleotides are TGTGCCAGCAGTCCCCCGGACAGTAATAGCAATCAGCCCCAGCATTTT. Amino acids: CASSPPDSNSNQPQHF.

The rearrangement joins TRBV19 to TRBJ2-7; D possibly corresponds to TRBD2 (5 bases). The CDR3 runs 14 residues. V was pared by 9 bases and J by 3 bases, with 18 bases between. Germline lookup yields CDR1 LNHDA and CDR2 SQIVND (reference sequence). CDR3 sequence (DNA): TGTGCCAGACTAACTAGTAGCGACTTCTACGAGCAGTACTTC. Its protein product is CARLTSSDFYEQYF.

CDR3 loop: CASSQNSGSDEQFF. The CDR3 bases are TGTGCCAGCAGCCAGAATAGCGGGAGCGATGAGCAGTTCTTC. The rearrangement uses TRBV4-2 and TRBJ2-1; 9 positions match TRBD2. Germline values: CDR1 LGHNA, CDR2 YNFKEQ. The CDR3 runs to 14 residues. The ends lost 3 bases at V and 8 bases at J; junction bases unmatched: 5.

The chain has TRBV11-2 and TRBJ2-2; D may be TRBD1 (5 bases). Germline assignment: CDR1 SGHAT and CDR2 FQNNGV. The CDR3 spans 15 residues. Trimming left V 2 bases short and J 1 base short, with 8 bases between. The CDR3 DNA follows: TGTGCCAGCAGCTTAACAGGAATGAACACCGGGGAGCTGTTTTTT. It yields the protein CASSLTGMNTGELFF.

J is TRBJ1-2 and V is TRBV10-3; a possible D gene is TRBD1 (6 bases). CDR1 is ENHRY and CDR2 is SYGVKD in the germline V gene. This CDR3 contains 14 residues. Trimming pared 3 bases from V and 4 bases from J, leaving 12 bases between. In DNA form, the CDR3 reads TGTGCCATCAGTGACAACAGGGAGGGCTATGGCTACACCTTC. It yields the protein CAISDNREGYGYTF.

This rearrangement joins TRBV5-4 to TRBJ2-1, with 7 bases identical to TRBD2. The CDR3 length is 15 residues. Germline CDR1 reads SGHNT; CDR2 reads YYREEE (reference sequence). J gave up 4 bases and V 1 base, and 5 bases lay outside the gene matches. The CDR3 region has the DNA TGTGCCAGCAGCTTGCGCGGGAGAGGATACAATGAGCAGTTCTTC. This translates into CASSLRGRGYNEQFF.

This chain joins TRBV6-5 and TRBJ1-2, with 11 bases fitting TRBD1. Germline-derived CDR1 and CDR2 are MNHEY and SVGAGI. V shed 4 bases and J 6 bases; nucleotides not matched to a gene: 1. The CDR3 contains 13 residues. The CDR3 is CASSWDRGNGYTF. CDR3 nucleotide sequence: TGTGCCAGCAGTTGGGACAGGGGGAATGGCTACACCTTC.

The V gene is TRBV6-5, the J gene TRBJ1-2; 9 bases fit TRBD1. Looked up from germline, CDR1 is MNHEY and CDR2 is SVGAGI. Trimming took 5 bases from V and 4 from J; bases not matched to a gene: 2. CDR3 length: 13 residues. The CDR3 coding sequence is TGTGCCAGCAGTCCGGACAGGGGCTATGGCTACACCTTC. Amino acids: CASSPDRGYGYTF.

The genes are TRBV5-1 and TRBJ1-5; D perhaps matches TRBD1 (6 bases). CDR3 length: 14 amino acids. The germline V gene encodes CDR1 SGHRS and CDR2 YFSETQ. The V gene lost 4 bases and the J gene lost 7 bases, with 15 bases spanning the gap. As DNA, the CDR3 is TGCGCCAGCAGCCCTACTCAGGGGTACCAGCCCCAGCATTTT. Translating it yields CASSPTQGYQPQHF.

The V gene is TRBV7-8, the J gene TRBJ2-7, with 11 bases that match TRBD2. With V trimmed by 1 base and J by 6 bases, 5 bases remained unmatched. There are 15 residues in the CDR3. Per the germline V gene, CDR1 is SGHVS and CDR2 is FQNEAQ. Written as DNA, the CDR3 is TGTGCCAGCAGCTTAGTAGTCCTAGCGGGAGGCGAGCAGTACTTC. It specifies CASSLVVLAGGEQYF.

The chain has TRBV27 and TRBJ2-6, with D maybe TRBD2 (6 bases). The CDR3 has 16 residues. Looked up from germline, CDR1 is MNHEY and CDR2 is SMNVEV (reference sequence). The V and J ends lost 8 bases and 2 bases respectively, with 16 bases between them. This chain's CDR3 is CASRDSGSPGANVLTF. DNA of the CDR3: TGTGCCAGCCGGGACTCCGGGTCCCCTGGGGCCAACGTCCTGACTTTC.

The chain has TRBV14 and TRBJ1-1, with D maybe TRBD1 (5 bases). The CDR3 totals 14 residues. Trimming shortened V by 3 bases and J by 0 bases, and 8 bases separated the two germline ends. Looked up from germline, CDR1 is SGHDN and CDR2 is FVKESK. The CDR3 protein is CASSHRVLNTEAFF. The CDR3 bases are TGTGCCAGCAGCCACAGGGTCCTGAACACTGAAGCTTTCTTT.

The rearrangement uses TRBV29-1 and TRBJ2-1, with 7 positions matching TRBD2. The CDR3 spans 13 residues. Germline V gene data show CDR1 as SQVTM and CDR2 as ANQGSEA. The V gene end was trimmed by 5 bases and the J gene end by 8 bases; junction bases not matched to a gene: 9. DNA of the CDR3: TGCAGCGTTCCGGCGGGAGTACACTATGAGCAGTTCTTC. Protein product: CSVPAGVHYEQFF.

This chain connects TRBV6-5 to TRBJ2-1; weak D call: TRBD1 (6 bases). Trimming shortened V by 7 bases and J by 5 bases, and 15 bases separated the two germline ends. This CDR3 contains 14 residues. Germline V gives CDR1 MNHEY, CDR2 SVGAGI. This chain's CDR3 is CASTTGTSHNEQFF. CDR3 in DNA: TGTGCCAGCACTACCGGGACATCCCACAATGAGCAGTTCTTC.

The chain links TRBV5-4 to TRBJ2-2, with 7 nucleotides matching TRBD2. Germline CDR1 is SGHNT and CDR2 is YYREEE (reference sequence). The CDR3 runs 17 residues. V trimming: 1 base; J trimming: 4 bases; junction bases outside the gene matches: 10. The CDR3 is CASSLPGSGARTGELFF. The CDR3 DNA reads as TGTGCCAGCAGCTTGCCCGGGAGCGGGGCACGCACCGGGGAGCTGTTTTTT.

CDR3 region: CAGQGHPTGELFF. CDR3 in DNA: TGTGCCGGCCAGGGACACCCCACCGGGGAGCTGTTTTTT. The gene calls are TRBV6-5 and TRBJ2-2; perhaps TRBD1 as D (6 bases). V was trimmed by 11 bases and J by 4 bases, leaving 14 bases between them. The CDR3 covers 13 residues. CDR1 and CDR2 (germline): MNHEY, SVGAGI.

V and J are TRBV6-4 and TRBJ2-1, with TRBD2 matching 12 bases. The germline V gene encodes CDR1 MRHNA and CDR2 SNTAGT. CDR3 size: 19 residues. Trimming cost V 7 bases and J 5 bases; bases outside gene matches: 18. CDR3: CASNPLAGGPLSSHNEQFF. For the CDR3, the DNA is TGTGCCAGCAACCCACTAGCGGGAGGCCCTCTATCCTCTCACAATGAGCAGTTCTTC.

The chain carries TRBV19 and TRBJ2-2, with D unclear. Germline V gives CDR1 LNHDA, CDR2 SQIVND (reference sequence). The CDR3 loop spans 14 amino acids. Trimming took off 5 bases at V and 1 base at J, with 8 bases between the two ends. The CDR3 bases are TGTGCCAGTAGTGCCAGAGGGAACACCGGGGAGCTGTTTTTT. It encodes CASSARGNTGELFF.

V usage is TRBV3-1 (or the pseudogene TRBV3-2) and J usage is TRBJ2-5; TRBD2 might be the D (6 bases). CDR1 is LGHDT, CDR2 YNNKEL, per germline (reference sequence). V shed 1 base and J shed 1 base, with 7 bases lying between them. The CDR3 totals 14 residues. In DNA, the CDR3 is TGTGCCAGCAGCCAAGTGGAGGGCCAAGAGACCCAGTACTTC. As protein: CASSQVEGQETQYF.

The rearrangement joins TRBV2 to TRBJ2-1; TRBD2 matches at 15 bases. The V gene's germline CDR1 is SNHLY and CDR2 FYNNEI. The CDR3 is made up of 17 amino acids. The V segment lost 1 base and the J segment 8 bases; nucleotides outside the gene matches: 6. CDR3 bases: TGTGCCAGCAGTGAAGGGACTAGCGGGAGGGCCGAGGATGAGCAGTTCTTC. Translation: CASSEGTSGRAEDEQFF. The whole variable domain, remainder taken from reference TRBV2 and TRBJ2-1, is EPEVTQTPSHQVTQMGQEVILRCVPISNHLYFYWYRQILGQKVEFLVSFYNNEISEKSEIFDDQFSVERPDGSNFTLKIRSTKLEDSAMYFCASSEGTSGRAEDEQFFGPGTRLTVL.

The chain has TRBV5-6 and TRBJ2-7; D is undetermined. The CDR3 loop spans 15 amino acids. The V gene's germline CDR1 is SGHDT and CDR2 YYEEEE. V lost 0 bases and J 0 bases, leaving 10 bases between the germline ends. The CDR3 here is CASSLGARYSYEQYF. DNA for the CDR3: TGTGCCAGCAGCTTGGGAGCCAGGTACTCCTACGAGCAGTACTTC. Together with reference TRBV5-6 and TRBJ2-7, the CDR3 gives the full variable domain: DAGVTQSPTHLIKTRGQQVTLRCSPKSGHDTVSWYQQALGQGPQFIFQYYEEEERQRGNFPDRFSGHQFPNYSSELNVNALLLGDSALYLCASSLGARYSYEQYFGPGTRLTVT.

The V gene is TRBV6-5, the J gene TRBJ1-2; TRBD1 matches at 7 bases. The CDR3 consists of 14 residues. V lost 10 bases and J lost 5; bases outside the gene matches: 13. The V gene's germline CDR1 is MNHEY and CDR2 SVGAGI. Here the CDR3 DNA reads TGTGCCACTTCAAGAAGGGGGACAGCTTATGGCTACACCTTC. Its translation: CATSRRGTAYGYTF.

V and J are TRBV5-1 and TRBJ1-2, with TRBD1 matching over 9 bases. J lost 4 bases, V lost 2 bases, and 12 bases had no gene match. Germline-derived CDR1 and CDR2 are SGHRS and YFSETQ. The CDR3 covers 17 residues. This CDR3 is CASSFDRDRALIYGYTF. The CDR3 region has the DNA TGCGCCAGCAGCTTCGACCGGGACAGGGCATTGATCTATGGCTACACCTTC.

The V and J genes are TRBV5-1 and TRBJ1-1; D might be TRBD1 (6 bases). The CDR3 covers 16 residues. V was shortened by 0 bases and J by 4 bases, with 16 bases between the two germline ends. Germline-derived CDR1 and CDR2 are SGHRS and YFSETQ. The CDR3 is CASSLAPGVVGTEAFF. The CDR3 DNA reads as TGCGCCAGCAGCTTGGCTCCAGGGGTGGTAGGCACTGAAGCTTTCTTT.

The genes are TRBV7-3 and TRBJ2-3; 9 nucleotides line up with TRBD1. The germline V gene has CDR1 SGHTA and CDR2 FQGTGA. CDR3 size: 15 residues. The ends lost 1 base at V and 8 bases at J; junction bases unmatched: 7. The CDR3 sequence is CASSLKGDRVVTQYF. The CDR3 coding sequence is TGTGCCAGCAGCTTAAAGGGGGACAGGGTGGTTACGCAGTATTTT.

This clone was picked up a small number of times. The chain has TRBV30 and TRBJ2-5, with D perhaps TRBD1 (6 bases). Germline CDR1 and CDR2: GTSNPN and SVGIG (reference sequence). V was pared by 0 bases and J by 2 bases, with 16 bases between. There are 16 residues in the CDR3. The CDR3: CAWSVPLTGAQETQYF. For the CDR3, the DNA is TGTGCCTGGAGTGTCCCCCTGACAGGAGCTCAAGAGACCCAGTACTTC. Filled out from reference TRBV30 and TRBJ2-5, the complete variable domain reads SQTIHQWPATLVQPVGSPLSLECTVEGTSNPNLYWYRQAAGRGLQLLFYSVGIGQISSEVPQNLSASRPQDRQFILSSKKLLLSDSGFYLCAWSVPLTGAQETQYFGPGTRLLVL.